The rows below give T cell receptor beta chains drawn from one sample of a study of T cell repertoires in ileal Crohn's disease. Sequenced by immunoSEQ multiplex PCR; TCRdb stores in-frame clones only, minus some. The sample lists over 10,000 clones; around two thirds were seen once. The sample consisted of ileal tissue. The receptors originated from an adult with Crohn's disease. The CDR3 runs from the conserved cysteine through the conserved F or W. D genes are given only for firm matches. Expanded clones get a size class; other rows say once, few or many, or leave the size out.

d_gene: TRBD1
abundance: NA
len: 17
v_gene: TRBV7-2
j_gene: TRBJ1-5
CDR3aa: CASSSQGLIYSNQPQHF
CDR3nt: TGTGCCAGCAGCTCACAGGGGTTGATATATAGCAATCAGCCCCAGCATTTT

d_gene: TRBD1
abundance: NA
len: 12
v_gene: TRBV30
j_gene: TRBJ2-7
CDR3aa: CAWGTGSYEQYF
CDR3nt: TGTGCCTGGGGGACAGGATCCTACGAGCAGTACTTC

d_gene: NA
abundance: NA
len: 15
v_gene: TRBV16
j_gene: TRBJ1-6
CDR3aa: CASSQLTVYNSPLHF
CDR3nt: TGTGCCAGCAGCCAATTAACAGTTTATAATTCACCCCTCCACTTT

d_gene: TRBD2
abundance: once
len: 15
v_gene: TRBV2
j_gene: TRBJ2-5
CDR3aa: CASRGGLEPTRTQYF
CDR3nt: TGTGCCAGCAGGGGAGGGCTCGAGCCCACGAGGACCCAGTACTTC

d_gene: TRBD2
abundance: NA
len: 14
v_gene: TRBV10-3
j_gene: TRBJ2-1
CDR3aa: CAIETGGGYNEQFF
CDR3nt: TGTGCCATCGAAACAGGCGGGGGGTACAATGAGCAGTTCTTC

d_gene: NA
abundance: NA
len: 14
v_gene: TRBV5-1
j_gene: TRBJ1-1
CDR3aa: CASSPWGGNTEAFF
CDR3nt: TGCGCCAGCAGCCCCTGGGGAGGGAACACTGAAGCTTTCTTT

d_gene: TRBD2
abundance: NA
len: 14
v_gene: TRBV6-5
j_gene: TRBJ2-7
CDR3aa: CASSSPGGGYEQYF
CDR3nt: TGTGCCAGCAGTTCCCCCGGCGGGGGCTACGAGCAGTACTTC

d_gene: NA
abundance: few
len: 12
v_gene: TRBV2
j_gene: TRBJ2-3
CDR3aa: CASKKEYDTQYF
CDR3nt: TGTGCCAGCAAAAAAGAGTATGATACGCAGTATTTT

d_gene: TRBD2
abundance: few
len: 16
v_gene: TRBV19
j_gene: TRBJ2-3
CDR3aa: CASSSASGGRTDTQYF
CDR3nt: TGTGCCAGTAGTAGCGCTAGCGGGGGACGCACAGATACGCAGTATTTT

d_gene: TRBD2
abundance: NA
len: 14
v_gene: TRBV25-1
j_gene: TRBJ2-1
CDR3aa: CASRMGLAINEQFF
CDR3nt: TGTGCCAGCAGGATGGGACTAGCAATCAATGAGCAGTTCTTC

d_gene: NA
abundance: NA
len: 15
v_gene: TRBV5-1
j_gene: TRBJ2-3
CDR3aa: CASSSDGQITDTQYF
CDR3nt: TGCGCCAGCAGCTCGGATGGACAGATCACAGATACGCAGTATTTT

d_gene: TRBD2
abundance: few
len: 16
v_gene: TRBV28
j_gene: TRBJ2-3
CDR3aa: CASSLVGAGGPNTQYF
CDR3nt: TGTGCCAGCAGTTTGGTGGGAGCGGGGGGGCCGAATACGCAGTATTTT

d_gene: TRBD1
abundance: NA
len: 13
v_gene: TRBV5-1
j_gene: TRBJ1-1
CDR3aa: CASSSTGDTEAFF
CDR3nt: TGCGCCAGCAGCTCGACAGGGGACACTGAAGCTTTCTTT

d_gene: NA
abundance: once
len: 15
v_gene: TRBV5-1
j_gene: TRBJ2-1
CDR3aa: CASSLDVGGLNEQFF
CDR3nt: TGCGCCAGCAGCTTGGATGTGGGGGGGCTCAATGAGCAGTTCTTC

d_gene: NA
abundance: NA
len: 16
v_gene: TRBV7-6
j_gene: TRBJ2-7
CDR3aa: CASSPLAGGSSYEQYF
CDR3nt: TGTGCCAGCAGCCCCTTGGCAGGGGGGAGCTCCTACGAGCAGTACTTC

d_gene: TRBD2
abundance: NA
len: 15
v_gene: TRBV5-1
j_gene: TRBJ2-7
CDR3aa: CASSFVAGGLYEQYF
CDR3nt: TGCGCCAGCAGCTTTGTTGCGGGGGGTCTCTACGAGCAGTACTTC

d_gene: NA
abundance: few
len: 14
v_gene: TRBV6-1
j_gene: TRBJ1-6
CDR3aa: CALRGSSYNSPLHF
CDR3nt: TGTGCCCTTAGGGGGAGCTCCTATAATTCACCCCTCCACTTT

d_gene: NA
abundance: NA
len: 14
v_gene: TRBV2
j_gene: TRBJ2-5
CDR3aa: CASRGDQWQETQYF
CDR3nt: TGTGCCAGCAGGGGTGATCAGTGGCAAGAGACCCAGTACTTC

d_gene: NA
abundance: few
len: 13
v_gene: TRBV19
j_gene: TRBJ1-5
CDR3aa: CASTGVRNQPQHF
CDR3nt: TGTGCCAGTACGGGGGTTCGCAATCAGCCCCAGCATTTT

d_gene: TRBD1
abundance: few
len: 15
v_gene: TRBV6-6
j_gene: TRBJ2-7
CDR3aa: CASSLSRQGSYEQYF
CDR3nt: TGTGCCAGCAGCCTATCCCGACAGGGGTCCTACGAGCAGTACTTC

d_gene: NA
abundance: once
len: 14
v_gene: TRBV30
j_gene: TRBJ1-6
CDR3aa: CARKGGQENSPLHF
CDR3nt: TGTGCCCGGAAGGGTGGGCAGGAGAATTCACCCCTCCACTTT

d_gene: TRBD1
abundance: NA
len: 17
v_gene: TRBV19
j_gene: TRBJ1-1
CDR3aa: CASTYLGQGGAATEAFF
CDR3nt: TGTGCCAGTACATACCTGGGACAGGGGGGCGCGGCCACTGAAGCTTTCTTT

d_gene: NA
abundance: NA
len: 14
v_gene: TRBV28
j_gene: TRBJ1-1
CDR3aa: CASISGGGNTEAFF
CDR3nt: TGTGCCAGCATCTCCGGGGGCGGGAACACTGAAGCTTTCTTT

d_gene: NA
abundance: medium-sized
len: 13
v_gene: TRBV6-6
j_gene: TRBJ2-3
CDR3aa: CASSLTGERTQYF
CDR3nt: TGTGCCAGCAGTTTAACGGGGGAGCGGACGCAGTATTTT

d_gene: NA
abundance: medium-sized
len: 18
v_gene: TRBV4-1
j_gene: TRBJ2-2
CDR3aa: CASSQDPHMTSLGGELFF
CDR3nt: TGCGCCAGCAGCCAAGATCCCCACATGACCTCTTTGGGCGGGGAGCTGTTTTTT

d_gene: NA
abundance: NA
len: 15
v_gene: TRBV7-6
j_gene: TRBJ2-2
CDR3aa: CASSFAGSYTGELFF
CDR3nt: TGTGCCAGCAGCTTTGCAGGGTCGTACACCGGGGAGCTGTTTTTT

d_gene: TRBD1
abundance: NA
len: 15
v_gene: TRBV28
j_gene: TRBJ1-2
CDR3aa: CASYGGGGEVRGYTF
CDR3nt: TGTGCCAGCTATGGGGGAGGGGGCGAAGTACGAGGCTACACCTTC

d_gene: NA
abundance: few
len: 14
v_gene: TRBV5-1
j_gene: TRBJ2-5
CDR3aa: CASSFHRDRETQYF
CDR3nt: TGCGCCAGCAGCTTCCACAGGGATCGAGAGACCCAGTACTTC

d_gene: NA
abundance: once
len: 13
v_gene: TRBV4-2
j_gene: TRBJ2-1
CDR3aa: CASTRGAYNEQFF
CDR3nt: TGTGCCAGTACCAGGGGTGCCTACAATGAGCAGTTCTTC

d_gene: NA
abundance: NA
len: 13
v_gene: TRBV7-3
j_gene: TRBJ2-3
CDR3aa: CASSLTSQGTQYF
CDR3nt: TGTGCCAGCAGCTTAACGTCCCAGGGTACGCAGTATTTT

d_gene: NA
abundance: NA
len: 13
v_gene: TRBV7-9
j_gene: TRBJ1-2
CDR3aa: CASSFAGRGGYTF
CDR3nt: TGTGCCAGCAGCTTCGCGGGGCGTGGTGGCTACACCTTC

d_gene: NA
abundance: medium-sized
len: 14
v_gene: TRBV30
j_gene: TRBJ1-1
CDR3aa: CAWSVRLEFTEAFF
CDR3nt: TGTGCCTGGAGTGTACGGTTGGAGTTCACTGAAGCTTTCTTT

d_gene: TRBD1
abundance: NA
len: 14
v_gene: TRBV5-1
j_gene: TRBJ1-4
CDR3aa: CASSGGQNNEKLFF
CDR3nt: TGCGCCAGCAGCGGGGGACAGAATAATGAAAAACTGTTTTTT

d_gene: TRBD1
abundance: few
len: 17
v_gene: TRBV28
j_gene: TRBJ2-2
CDR3aa: CASSQTGGAKGTGELFF
CDR3nt: TGTGCCAGCAGTCAAACAGGGGGCGCAAAAGGGACCGGGGAGCTGTTTTTT

d_gene: NA
abundance: NA
len: 12
v_gene: TRBV6-6
j_gene: TRBJ2-3
CDR3aa: CASSRSTDTQYF
CDR3nt: TGTGCCAGCAGTCGCAGCACAGATACGCAGTATTTT

d_gene: NA
abundance: NA
len: 15
v_gene: TRBV4-2
j_gene: TRBJ1-4
CDR3aa: CASSQDSRTDEKLFF
CDR3nt: TGTGCCAGCAGCCAAGATTCTAGGACAGATGAAAAACTGTTTTTT

d_gene: NA
abundance: NA
len: 11
v_gene: TRBV7-6
j_gene: TRBJ2-5
CDR3aa: CASRVGETQYF
CDR3nt: TGTGCCAGCCGGGTTGGTGAGACCCAGTACTTC

d_gene: TRBD2
abundance: NA
len: 15
v_gene: TRBV5-1
j_gene: TRBJ2-5
CDR3aa: CASSLGGLGPETQYF
CDR3nt: TGCGCCAGCAGCTTGGGGGGACTAGGCCCAGAGACCCAGTACTTC

d_gene: TRBD1
abundance: NA
len: 14
v_gene: TRBV5-1
j_gene: TRBJ2-5
CDR3aa: CASSSQTGQETQYF
CDR3nt: TGCGCCAGCAGCTCGCAGACAGGGCAGGAGACCCAGTACTTC

d_gene: NA
abundance: NA
len: 13
v_gene: TRBV27
j_gene: TRBJ1-1
CDR3aa: CASSQGVNTEAFF
CDR3nt: TGTGCCAGCAGCCAGGGAGTGAACACTGAAGCTTTCTTT

d_gene: NA
abundance: NA
len: 16
v_gene: TRBV18
j_gene: TRBJ1-6
CDR3aa: CASSPRFEGINSPLHF
CDR3nt: TGTGCCAGCTCACCAAGGTTTGAGGGCATCAATTCACCCCTCCACTTT

d_gene: NA
abundance: NA
len: 13
v_gene: TRBV11-2
j_gene: TRBJ2-7
CDR3aa: CASSFTQGGEQYF
CDR3nt: TGTGCCAGCAGCTTTACACAGGGTGGCGAGCAGTACTTC

d_gene: NA
abundance: NA
len: 15
v_gene: TRBV10-1
j_gene: TRBJ1-1
CDR3aa: CASSRDPREGGEAFF
CDR3nt: TGCGCCAGCAGCCGGGACCCCCGTGAGGGGGGTGAAGCTTTCTTT

d_gene: NA
abundance: medium-sized
len: 16
v_gene: TRBV5-1
j_gene: TRBJ2-7
CDR3aa: CASSWADEGARYEQYF
CDR3nt: TGCGCCAGCAGCTGGGCGGATGAAGGGGCACGCTACGAGCAGTACTTC

d_gene: NA
abundance: NA
len: 13
v_gene: TRBV5-1
j_gene: TRBJ2-7
CDR3aa: CASSLSNSYEQYF
CDR3nt: TGCGCCAGCAGCTTGTCTAACTCCTACGAGCAGTACTTC

d_gene: NA
abundance: NA
len: 14
v_gene: TRBV11-2
j_gene: TRBJ2-3
CDR3aa: CASSNTIGADTQYF
CDR3nt: TGTGCCAGCAGTAATACCATTGGGGCAGATACGCAGTATTTT

d_gene: NA
abundance: few
len: 15
v_gene: TRBV7-2
j_gene: TRBJ1-6
CDR3aa: CASSLVQGLDSPLHF
CDR3nt: TGTGCCAGCAGCTTAGTACAGGGTCTTGATTCACCCCTCCACTTT

d_gene: TRBD1
abundance: once
len: 15
v_gene: TRBV28
j_gene: TRBJ2-1
CDR3aa: CASIPGTGGRNEQFF
CDR3nt: TGTGCCAGCATCCCCGGGACAGGGGGCAGGAATGAGCAGTTCTTC

d_gene: NA
abundance: NA
len: 12
v_gene: TRBV7-2
j_gene: TRBJ2-5
CDR3aa: CASSFNQETQYF
CDR3nt: TGTGCCAGCAGCTTTAACCAAGAGACCCAGTACTTC

d_gene: NA
abundance: NA
len: 11
v_gene: TRBV11-2
j_gene: TRBJ1-1
CDR3aa: CASSLRGEAFF
CDR3nt: TGTGCCAGCAGCCTGAGGGGGGAAGCTTTCTTT

d_gene: TRBD2
abundance: NA
len: 15
v_gene: TRBV5-1
j_gene: TRBJ2-2
CDR3aa: CASSPLAGDTGELFF
CDR3nt: TGCGCCAGCAGCCCCCTGGCGGGGGACACCGGGGAGCTGTTTTTT

d_gene: NA
abundance: NA
len: 11
v_gene: TRBV7-6
j_gene: TRBJ1-1
CDR3aa: CASSLLSEAFF
CDR3nt: TGTGCCAGCAGCTTATTAAGTGAAGCTTTCTTT

d_gene: NA
abundance: NA
len: 14
v_gene: TRBV27
j_gene: TRBJ2-7
CDR3aa: CASSYTQDPYEQYF
CDR3nt: TGTGCCAGCAGTTATACACAGGATCCCTACGAGCAGTACTTC